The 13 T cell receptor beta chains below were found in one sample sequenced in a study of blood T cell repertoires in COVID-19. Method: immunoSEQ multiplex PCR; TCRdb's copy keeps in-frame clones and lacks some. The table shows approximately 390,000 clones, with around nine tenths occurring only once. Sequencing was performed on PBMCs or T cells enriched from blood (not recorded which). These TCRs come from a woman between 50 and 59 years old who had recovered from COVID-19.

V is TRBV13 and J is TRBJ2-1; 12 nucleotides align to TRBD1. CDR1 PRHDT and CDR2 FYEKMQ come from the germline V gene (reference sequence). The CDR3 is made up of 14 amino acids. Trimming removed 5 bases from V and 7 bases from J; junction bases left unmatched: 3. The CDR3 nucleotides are TGTGCCAGCAGCACGGGACAGGGGGCAAATGAGCAGTTCTTC. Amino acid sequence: CASSTGQGANEQFF.

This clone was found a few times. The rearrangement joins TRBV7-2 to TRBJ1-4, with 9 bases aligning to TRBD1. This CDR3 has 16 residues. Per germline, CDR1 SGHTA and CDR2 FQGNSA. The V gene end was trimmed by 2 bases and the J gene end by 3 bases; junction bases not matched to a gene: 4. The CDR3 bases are TGTGCCAGCAGCTTAACAGGGGGCGCGGCTAATGAAAAACTGTTTTTT. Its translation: CASSLTGGAANEKLFF.

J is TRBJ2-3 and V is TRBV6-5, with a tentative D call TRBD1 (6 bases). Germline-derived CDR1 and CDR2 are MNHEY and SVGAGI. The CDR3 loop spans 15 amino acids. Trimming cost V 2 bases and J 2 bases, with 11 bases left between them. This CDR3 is CASSYEAGDTDTQYF. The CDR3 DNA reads TGTGCCAGCAGTTACGAGGCAGGGGACACAGATACGCAGTATTTT.

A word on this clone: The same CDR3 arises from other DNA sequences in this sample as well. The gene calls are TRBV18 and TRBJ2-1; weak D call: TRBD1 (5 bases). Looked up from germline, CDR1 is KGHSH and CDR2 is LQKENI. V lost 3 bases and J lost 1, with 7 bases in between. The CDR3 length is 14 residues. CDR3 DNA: TGTGCCAGCTCACCGCGACAGTCCTACAATGAGCAGTTCTTC. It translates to CASSPRQSYNEQFF. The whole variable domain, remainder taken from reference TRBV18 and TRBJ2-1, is NAGVMQNPRHLVRRRGQEARLRCSPMKGHSHVYWYRQLPEEGLKFMVYLQKENIIDESGMPKERFSAEFPKEGPSILRIQQVVRGDSAAYFCASSPRQSYNEQFFGPGTRLTVL.

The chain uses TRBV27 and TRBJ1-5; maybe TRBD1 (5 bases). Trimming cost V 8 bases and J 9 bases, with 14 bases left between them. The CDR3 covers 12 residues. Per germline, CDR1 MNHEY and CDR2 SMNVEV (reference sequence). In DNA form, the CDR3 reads TGTGCCAGCTCGGTTGGGGGGTGGCCCCAGCATTTT. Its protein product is CASSVGGWPQHF.

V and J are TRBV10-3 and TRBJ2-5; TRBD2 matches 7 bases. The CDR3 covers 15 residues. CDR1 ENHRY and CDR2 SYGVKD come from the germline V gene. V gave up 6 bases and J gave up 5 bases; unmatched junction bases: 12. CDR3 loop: CAIRSRERGGETQYF. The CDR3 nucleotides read TGTGCCATCAGATCCAGGGAGCGGGGTGGGGAGACCCAGTACTTC.

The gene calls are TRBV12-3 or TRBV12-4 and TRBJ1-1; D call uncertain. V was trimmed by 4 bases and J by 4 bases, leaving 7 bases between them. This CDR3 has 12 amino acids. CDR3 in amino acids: CASSSVVTEAFF. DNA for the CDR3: TGTGCCAGCAGTTCGGTCGTCACTGAAGCTTTCTTT.

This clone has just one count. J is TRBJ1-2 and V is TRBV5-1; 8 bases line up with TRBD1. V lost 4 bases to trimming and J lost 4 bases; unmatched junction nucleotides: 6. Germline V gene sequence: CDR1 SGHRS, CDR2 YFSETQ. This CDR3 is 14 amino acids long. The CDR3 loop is CASSRTGTLYGYTF. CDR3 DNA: TGCGCCAGCAGCCGGACAGGGACTCTCTATGGCTACACCTTC.

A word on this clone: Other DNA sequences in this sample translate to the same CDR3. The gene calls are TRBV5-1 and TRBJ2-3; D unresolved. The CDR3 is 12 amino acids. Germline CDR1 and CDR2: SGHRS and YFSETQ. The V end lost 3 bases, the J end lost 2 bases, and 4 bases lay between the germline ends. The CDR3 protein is CASSSFTDTQYF. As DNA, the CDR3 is TGCGCCAGCAGCTCCTTCACAGATACGCAGTATTTT. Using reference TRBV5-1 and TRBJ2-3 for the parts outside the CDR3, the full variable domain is KAGVTQTPRYLIKTRGQQVTLSCSPISGHRSVSWYQQTPGQGLQFLFEYFSETQRNKGNFPGRFSGRQFSNSRSEMNVSTLELGDSALYLCASSSFTDTQYFGPGTRLTVL.

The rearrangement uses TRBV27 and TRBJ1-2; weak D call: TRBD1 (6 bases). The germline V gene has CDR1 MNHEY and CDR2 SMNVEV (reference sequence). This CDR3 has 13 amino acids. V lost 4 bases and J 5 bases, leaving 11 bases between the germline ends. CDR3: CASSSDSLYGYTF. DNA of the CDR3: TGTGCCAGCAGTTCGGACAGTCTTTATGGCTACACCTTC.

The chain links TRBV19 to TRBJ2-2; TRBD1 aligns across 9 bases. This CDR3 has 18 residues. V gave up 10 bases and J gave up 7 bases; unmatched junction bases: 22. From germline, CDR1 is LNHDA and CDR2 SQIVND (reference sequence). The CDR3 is CATSTLDRGNSMVGELFF. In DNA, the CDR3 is TGTGCCACCTCGACGTTGGACAGGGGAAATAGTATGGTCGGGGAGCTGTTTTTT. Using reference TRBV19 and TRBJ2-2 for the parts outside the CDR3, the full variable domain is DGGITQSPKYLFRKEGQNVTLSCEQNLNHDAMYWYRQDPGQGLRLIYYSQIVNDFQKGDIAEGYSVSREKKESFPLTVTSAQKNPTAFYLCATSTLDRGNSMVGELFFGEGSRLTVL.

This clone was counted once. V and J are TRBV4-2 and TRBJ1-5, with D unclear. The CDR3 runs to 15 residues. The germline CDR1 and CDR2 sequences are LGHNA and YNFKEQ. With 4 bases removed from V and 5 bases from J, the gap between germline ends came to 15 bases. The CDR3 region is CASSPTVNGDQPQHF. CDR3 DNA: TGTGCCAGCAGCCCAACCGTCAACGGGGATCAGCCCCAGCATTTT.

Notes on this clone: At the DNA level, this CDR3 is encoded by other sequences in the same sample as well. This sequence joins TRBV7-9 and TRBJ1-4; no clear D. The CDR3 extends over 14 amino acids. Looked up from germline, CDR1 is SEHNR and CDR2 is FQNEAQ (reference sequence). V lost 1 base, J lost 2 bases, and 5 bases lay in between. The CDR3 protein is CASSLGATNEKLFF. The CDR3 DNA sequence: TGTGCCAGCAGCTTAGGAGCGACTAATGAAAAACTGTTTTTT. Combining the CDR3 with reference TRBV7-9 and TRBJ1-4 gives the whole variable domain DTGVSQNPRHKITKRGQNVTFRCDPISEHNRLYWYRQTLGQGPEFLTYFQNEAQLEKSRLLSDRFSAERPKGSFSTLEIQRTEQGDSAMYLCASSLGATNEKLFFGSGTQLSVL.